The clone carrying this TCR beta chain was observed a few times. Its antigen is still unknown. The data originate from a study of cytomegalovirus exposure and HLA in healthy donors. The CDR3 is 14 residues long. V was cut by 5 bases and J by 5 bases, with 16 bases left in between. Looked up from germline, CDR1 is MNHEY and CDR2 is SMNVEV (reference sequence). Study-wide results and limits: The listing of about 150 TCR beta chains classed them as cytomegalovirus-associated. Within an earlier analysis, most TCR beta V segments proved productive either about 90% or about 30% of the time. Analysis was carried out at a later point, and it linked a missense DCLRE1C variant to TCR beta V- and J-gene trimming.

PCR primers comprised 60 Vbeta and 13 Jbeta primers. Sequenced by immunoSEQ multiplex PCR; TCRdb stores in-frame clones only, minus some. The sample carries approximately 30,000 clones, 44% recorded once. The sequence came from a woman aged 45-65 years in good health and CMV-seronegative. The chain employs TRBV27 and TRBJ2-7, with a weak D call TRBD2 (6 bases). What was sequenced was PBMCs. Here the CDR3 DNA reads TGTGCCAGCAGTCGAATGAGGTTAGCGGACGAGCAGTACTTC. This encodes CASSRMRLADEQYF.